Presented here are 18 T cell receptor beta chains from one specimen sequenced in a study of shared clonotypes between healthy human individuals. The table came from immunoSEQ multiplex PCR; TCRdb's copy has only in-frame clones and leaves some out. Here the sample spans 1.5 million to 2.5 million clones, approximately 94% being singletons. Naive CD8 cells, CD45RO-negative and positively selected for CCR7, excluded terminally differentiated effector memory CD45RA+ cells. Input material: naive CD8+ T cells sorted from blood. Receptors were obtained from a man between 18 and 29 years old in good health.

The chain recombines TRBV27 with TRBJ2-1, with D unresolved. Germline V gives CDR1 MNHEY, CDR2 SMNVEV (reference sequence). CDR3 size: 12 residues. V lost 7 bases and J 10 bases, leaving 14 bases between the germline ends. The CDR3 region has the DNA TGTGCCAGCACCTCCCTCCTTAAAGAGCAGTTCTTC. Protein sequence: CASTSLLKEQFF.

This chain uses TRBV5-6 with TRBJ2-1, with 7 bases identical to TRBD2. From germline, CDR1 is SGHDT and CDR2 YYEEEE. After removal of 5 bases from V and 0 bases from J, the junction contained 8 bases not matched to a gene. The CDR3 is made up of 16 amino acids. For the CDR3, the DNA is TGTGCCAGCAGTTTACTAGCGTCGAGCTCCTACAATGAGCAGTTCTTC. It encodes CASSLLASSSYNEQFF.

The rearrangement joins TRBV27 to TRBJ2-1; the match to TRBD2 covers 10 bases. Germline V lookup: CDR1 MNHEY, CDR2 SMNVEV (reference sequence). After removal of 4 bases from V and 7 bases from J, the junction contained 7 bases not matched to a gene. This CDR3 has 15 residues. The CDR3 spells CASSSGTSAKNEQFF. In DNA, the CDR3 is TGTGCCAGCAGTTCCGGGACTAGCGCGAAGAATGAGCAGTTCTTC.

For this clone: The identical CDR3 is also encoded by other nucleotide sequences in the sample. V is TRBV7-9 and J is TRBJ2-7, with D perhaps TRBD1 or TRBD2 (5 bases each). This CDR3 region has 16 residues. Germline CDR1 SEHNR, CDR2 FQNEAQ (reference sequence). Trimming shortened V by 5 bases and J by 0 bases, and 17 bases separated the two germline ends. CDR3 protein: CASSPRTGPSSYEQYF. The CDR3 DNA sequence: TGTGCCAGCAGCCCCCGTACGGGACCGAGCTCCTACGAGCAGTACTTC. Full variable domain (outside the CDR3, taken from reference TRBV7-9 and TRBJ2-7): DTGVSQNPRHKITKRGQNVTFRCDPISEHNRLYWYRQTLGQGPEFLTYFQNEAQLEKSRLLSDRFSAERPKGSFSTLEIQRTEQGDSAMYLCASSPRTGPSSYEQYFGPGTRLTVT.

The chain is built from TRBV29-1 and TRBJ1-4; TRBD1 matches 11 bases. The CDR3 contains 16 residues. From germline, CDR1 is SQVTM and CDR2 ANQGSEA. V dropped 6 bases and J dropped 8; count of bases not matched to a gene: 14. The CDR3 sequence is CSVADRGRDLGEKLFF. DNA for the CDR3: TGCAGCGTGGCGGACAGGGGGCGCGACTTGGGAGAAAAACTGTTTTTT.

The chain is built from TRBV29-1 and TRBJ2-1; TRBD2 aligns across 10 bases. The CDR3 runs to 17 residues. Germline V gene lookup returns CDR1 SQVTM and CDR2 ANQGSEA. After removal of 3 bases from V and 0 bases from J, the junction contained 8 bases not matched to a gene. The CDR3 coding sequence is TGCAGCGTTGAGGGACTAGCGACAATACACTCCTACAATGAGCAGTTCTTC. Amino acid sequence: CSVEGLATIHSYNEQFF.

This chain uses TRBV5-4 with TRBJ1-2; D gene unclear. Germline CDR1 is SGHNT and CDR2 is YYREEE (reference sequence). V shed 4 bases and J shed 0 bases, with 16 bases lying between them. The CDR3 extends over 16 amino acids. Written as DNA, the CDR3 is TGTGCCAGCAGCCCAACCCCGGGAGCCGCTAACTATGGCTACACCTTC. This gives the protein CASSPTPGAANYGYTF.

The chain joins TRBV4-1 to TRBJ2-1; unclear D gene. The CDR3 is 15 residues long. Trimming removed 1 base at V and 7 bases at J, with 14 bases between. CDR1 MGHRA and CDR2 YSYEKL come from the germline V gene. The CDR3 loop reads CASSQAQATMNEQFF. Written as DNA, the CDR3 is TGCGCCAGCAGCCAAGCCCAGGCTACTATGAATGAGCAGTTCTTC.

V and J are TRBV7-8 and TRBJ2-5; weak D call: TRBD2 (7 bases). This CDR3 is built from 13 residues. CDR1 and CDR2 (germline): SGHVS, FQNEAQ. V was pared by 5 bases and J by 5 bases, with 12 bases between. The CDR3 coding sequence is TGTGCCAGCAGCGGGGGGGCCGCGGAGACCCAGTACTTC. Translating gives CASSGGAAETQYF.

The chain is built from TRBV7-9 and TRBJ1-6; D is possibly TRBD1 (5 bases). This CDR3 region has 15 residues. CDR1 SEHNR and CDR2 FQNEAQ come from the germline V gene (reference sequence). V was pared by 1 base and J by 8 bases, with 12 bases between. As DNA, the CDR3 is TGTGCCAGCAGCTTAGACTGGGACGGGGATTCACCCCTCCACTTT. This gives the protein CASSLDWDGDSPLHF.

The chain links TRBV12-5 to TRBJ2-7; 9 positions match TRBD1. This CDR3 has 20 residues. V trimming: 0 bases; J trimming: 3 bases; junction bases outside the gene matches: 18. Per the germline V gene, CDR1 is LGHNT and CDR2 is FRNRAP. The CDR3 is CASGLVFASPTGGPIYEQYF. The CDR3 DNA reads TGTGCTAGTGGTTTGGTATTTGCCTCTCCTACAGGGGGCCCCATCTACGAGCAGTACTTC.

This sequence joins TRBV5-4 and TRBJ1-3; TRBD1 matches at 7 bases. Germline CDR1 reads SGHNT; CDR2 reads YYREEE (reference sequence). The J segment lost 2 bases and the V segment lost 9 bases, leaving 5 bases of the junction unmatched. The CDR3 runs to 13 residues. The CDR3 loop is CATQGGAGNTIYF. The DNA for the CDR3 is TGTGCCACCCAGGGGGGGGCTGGAAACACCATATATTTT.

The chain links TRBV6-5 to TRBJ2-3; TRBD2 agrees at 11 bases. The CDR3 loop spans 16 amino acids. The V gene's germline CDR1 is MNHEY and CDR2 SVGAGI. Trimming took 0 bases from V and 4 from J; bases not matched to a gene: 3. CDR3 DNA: TGTGCCAGCAGTTACTCGACTAGCGGGACATCAGATACGCAGTATTTT. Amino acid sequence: CASSYSTSGTSDTQYF.

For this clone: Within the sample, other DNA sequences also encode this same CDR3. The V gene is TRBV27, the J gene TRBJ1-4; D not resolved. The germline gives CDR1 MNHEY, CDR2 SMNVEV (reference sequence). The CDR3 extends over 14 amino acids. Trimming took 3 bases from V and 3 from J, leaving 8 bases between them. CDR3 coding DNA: TGTGCCAGCAGTTTTTCGGGGTCTAATGAAAAACTGTTTTTT. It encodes CASSFSGSNEKLFF.

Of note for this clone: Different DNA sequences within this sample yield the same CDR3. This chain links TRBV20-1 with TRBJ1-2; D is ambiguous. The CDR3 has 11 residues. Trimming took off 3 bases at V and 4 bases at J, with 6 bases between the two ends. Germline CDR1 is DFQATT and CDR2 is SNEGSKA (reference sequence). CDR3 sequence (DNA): TGCAGTGCTAGCTCTATCTATGGCTACACCTTC. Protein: CSASSIYGYTF.

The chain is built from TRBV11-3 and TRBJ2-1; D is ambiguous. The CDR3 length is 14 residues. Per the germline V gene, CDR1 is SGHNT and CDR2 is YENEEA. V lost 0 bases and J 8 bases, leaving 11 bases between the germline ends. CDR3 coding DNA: TGTGCCAGCAGCTTAGAAGGGCCTAGGGATGAGCAGTTCTTC. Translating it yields CASSLEGPRDEQFF.

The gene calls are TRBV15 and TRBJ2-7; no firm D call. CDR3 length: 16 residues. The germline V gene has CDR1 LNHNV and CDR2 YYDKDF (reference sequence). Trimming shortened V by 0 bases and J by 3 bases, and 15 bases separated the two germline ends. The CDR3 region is CATSRDRSVAYYEQYF. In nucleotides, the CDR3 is TGTGCCACCAGCAGAGATCGGTCAGTAGCCTACTACGAGCAGTACTTC.

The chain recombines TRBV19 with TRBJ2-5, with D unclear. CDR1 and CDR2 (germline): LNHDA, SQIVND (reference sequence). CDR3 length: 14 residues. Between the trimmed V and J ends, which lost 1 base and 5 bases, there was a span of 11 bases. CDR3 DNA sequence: TGTGCCAGTAGTATAGTCCACCCCCACGAGACCCAGTACTTC. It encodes CASSIVHPHETQYF.